A single sample gave rise to the 21 T cell receptor beta chains below, sequenced in a study of PD-1 blockade in classical Hodgkin lymphoma. Sequenced by immunoSEQ multiplex PCR; TCRdb stores in-frame clones only, minus some. The data show 35,000 to 45,000 clones, 75% to 90% seen once. Each patient experienced a relapse that followed autologous stem cell transplantation, and brentuximab vedotin exposure varied. The source material was peripheral blood mononuclear cells (PBMCs), sampled at baseline. The receptors derive from a human donor with classical Hodgkin lymphoma.

The genes are TRBV7-9 and TRBJ2-3, with D maybe TRBD1 (6 bases). Looked up from germline, CDR1 is SEHNR and CDR2 is FQNEAQ (reference sequence). The V end was cut by 5 bases, the J end by 4 bases, with 13 bases between. This CDR3 has 14 amino acids. CDR3 nucleotides: TGTGCCAGCAGCCGACAGGCGGGCGCAGATACGCAGTATTTT. Protein: CASSRQAGADTQYF. The whole variable domain, filled in from reference TRBV7-9 and TRBJ2-3, reads DTGVSQNPRHKITKRGQNVTFRCDPISEHNRLYWYRQTLGQGPEFLTYFQNEAQLEKSRLLSDRFSAERPKGSFSTLEIQRTEQGDSAMYLCASSRQAGADTQYFGPGTRLTVL.

The chain is built from TRBV10-3 and TRBJ1-6; D is perhaps TRBD1 (6 bases). V lost 0 bases to trimming and J lost 5 bases, with 17 bases between them. The CDR3 is made up of 18 amino acids. Germline V gene data show CDR1 as ENHRY and CDR2 as SYGVKD. The CDR3 here is CAISESRTVSRDNSPLHF. In DNA form, the CDR3 reads TGTGCCATCAGTGAGTCTAGGACAGTCAGTAGGGATAATTCACCCCTCCACTTT.

The V call is TRBV7-9, the J call TRBJ2-3; 7 bases fit TRBD2. The CDR3 totals 13 residues. Germline V gene data show CDR1 as SEHNR and CDR2 as FQNEAQ (reference sequence). The V gene end was trimmed by 0 bases and the J gene end by 6 bases; junction bases not matched to a gene: 0. CDR3 nucleotide sequence: TGTGCCAGCAGCTTAGCGGGAGGGGATACGCAGTATTTT. Residues: CASSLAGGDTQYF.

This rearrangement joins TRBV9 to TRBJ2-1, with 7 positions matching TRBD2. The V segment lost 0 bases and the J segment 7 bases; nucleotides outside the gene matches: 7. Germline V gene lookup returns CDR1 SGDLS and CDR2 YYNGEE. The CDR3 consists of 15 residues. The CDR3 here is CASSVDLGGNNEQFF. CDR3 nucleotide sequence: TGTGCCAGCAGCGTAGACTTGGGGGGGAATAATGAGCAGTTCTTC.

The CDR3 protein is CASSLAAGMETQYF. The CDR3 nucleotides read TGTGCCAGCAGCTTAGCGGCGGGGATGGAGACCCAGTACTTC. The chain is built from TRBV11-2 and TRBJ2-5, with D possibly matching TRBD2 (6 bases). Trimming cost V 1 base and J 5 bases, with 11 bases left between them. CDR1 SGHAT and CDR2 FQNNGV come from the germline V gene. The CDR3 is made up of 14 amino acids. Combining the CDR3 with reference TRBV11-2 and TRBJ2-5 gives the whole variable domain EAGVAQSPRYKIIEKRQSVAFWCNPISGHATLYWYQQILGQGPKLLIQFQNNGVVDDSQLPKDRFSAERLKGVDSTLKIQPAKLEDSAVYLCASSLAAGMETQYFGPGTRLLVL.

V usage is TRBV6-1 and J usage is TRBJ2-2, with TRBD1 matching over 7 bases. CDR1 and CDR2 (germline): MNHNS, SASEGT. V lost 8 bases to trimming and J lost 1 base; unmatched junction nucleotides: 7. The CDR3 loop spans 15 amino acids. The CDR3: CASGDTGVNTGELFF. The CDR3 DNA sequence: TGTGCCAGCGGAGACACAGGGGTGAACACCGGGGAGCTGTTTTTT.

The V gene is TRBV6-1, the J gene TRBJ1-2, with 8 bases identical to TRBD1. Germline V gives CDR1 MNHNS, CDR2 SASEGT. This CDR3 is built from 14 residues. V trimming: 6 bases; J trimming: 3 bases; junction bases outside the gene matches: 6. CDR3 sequence reads: CASRAGQGYYGYTF. The CDR3 DNA reads TGTGCCAGCAGAGCCGGACAGGGCTACTATGGCTACACCTTC.

V is TRBV4-1 and J is TRBJ1-2; 8 nucleotides agree with TRBD1. J gave up 6 bases and V 3 bases, and 6 bases lay outside the gene matches. The germline V gene encodes CDR1 MGHRA and CDR2 YSYEKL. CDR3 length: 14 amino acids. The CDR3, as DNA: TGCGCCAGCAGCCAGACAGACAGGGGCCATGGCTACACCTTC. Translated, it gives CASSQTDRGHGYTF.

The chain is built from TRBV4-2 and TRBJ2-1, with a weak D call TRBD1 (6 bases). The germline gives CDR1 LGHNA, CDR2 YNFKEQ. CDR3 length equals 14 residues. V gave up 5 bases and J gave up 3 bases, with 11 bases separating them. CDR3 bases: TGTGCCAGCAGCAGCAGGGGTGTCTACAATGAGCAGTTCTTC. Translated, it gives CASSSRGVYNEQFF.

The chain joins TRBV9 to TRBJ2-1, with TRBD1 identical over 7 bases. V was clipped by 0 bases and J by 6 bases; unmatched bases: 3. Germline V lookup: CDR1 SGDLS, CDR2 YYNGEE. The CDR3 length is 14 residues. CDR3 nucleotide sequence: TGTGCCAGCAGCGTAGACAGGGGACCCAATGAGCAGTTCTTC. Protein sequence: CASSVDRGPNEQFF.

This chain links TRBV7-2 with TRBJ1-5; 8 positions agree with TRBD1. The J segment lost 3 bases and the V segment lost 5 bases, leaving 9 bases of the junction unmatched. The V gene's germline CDR1 is SGHTA and CDR2 FQGNSA. The CDR3 length is 16 residues. CDR3 nucleotides: TGTGCCAGCAGCGGACAGGGTGGGCTGAACAATCAGCCCCAGCATTTT. Protein sequence: CASSGQGGLNNQPQHF. Using reference TRBV7-2 and TRBJ1-5 for the parts outside the CDR3, the full variable domain is GAGVSQSPSNKVTEKGKDVELRCDPISGHTALYWYRQSLGQGLEFLIYFQGNSAPDKSGLPSDRFSAERTGGSVSTLTIQRTQQEDSAVYLCASSGQGGLNNQPQHFGDGTRLSIL.

The chain carries TRBV5-1 and TRBJ2-1, with D perhaps TRBD1 or TRBD2 (5 bases each). The CDR3 is 17 amino acids. Germline V gene sequence: CDR1 SGHRS, CDR2 YFSETQ. V was clipped by 7 bases and J by 2 bases, with 22 bases between them. For the CDR3, the DNA is TGCGCCAGCTTTCTCCATTACCGGGACGTAACCTACAATGAGCAGTTCTTC. This gives the protein CASFLHYRDVTYNEQFF.

V usage is TRBV28 and J usage is TRBJ1-3; D possibly corresponds to TRBD1 (5 bases). The CDR3 totals 13 residues. Germline V gene lookup returns CDR1 MDHEN and CDR2 SYDVKM. V was trimmed by 7 bases and J by 0 bases, leaving 7 bases between them. The CDR3 reads CASIQGSGNTIYF. CDR3 coding DNA: TGTGCCAGCATCCAGGGCTCTGGAAACACCATATATTTT.

The rearrangement uses TRBV5-4 and TRBJ1-6; possibly TRBD1 for D (6 bases). Germline CDR1 and CDR2: SGHNT and YYREEE (reference sequence). CDR3 length: 17 amino acids. Trimming took 1 base from V and 4 from J, leaving 15 bases between them. CDR3 DNA: TGTGCCAGCAGCTTGAAACAGGGTCGGACGTATAATTCACCCCTCCACTTT. It specifies CASSLKQGRTYNSPLHF.

The V gene is TRBV6-6, the J gene TRBJ2-7, with a possible D match to TRBD2 (6 bases). Germline V lookup: CDR1 MNHNY, CDR2 SVGAGI (reference sequence). The length of the CDR3 is 13 residues. Trimming cost V 8 bases and J 0 bases, with 11 bases left between them. CDR3 nucleotides: TGTGCCAGCGCCCTCGGGAGCTCCTACGAGCAGTACTTC. Amino acid sequence: CASALGSSYEQYF.

The V and J genes are TRBV10-3 and TRBJ1-2; D call uncertain. Germline V gene sequence: CDR1 ENHRY, CDR2 SYGVKD. The CDR3 consists of 13 residues. Trimming shortened V by 7 bases and J by 7 bases, and 16 bases separated the two germline ends. The CDR3 DNA is TGTGCCATCAACGCCGGGCCCAACGGTGGCTACACCTTC. Translation gives CAINAGPNGGYTF.

This chain links TRBV21-1 with TRBJ2-3; the D segment call TRBD1 is taken from the table without a DNA check. TRBV21-1 has pseudogene status. The CDR3 contains 16 residues. CDR3 region: CASSKAYSSSTDTQYF. The CDR3 region has the DNA TGTGCCAGCAGCAAAGCTTACAGTTCTAGCACAGATACGCAGTATTTT.

The gene calls are TRBV4-3 and TRBJ1-3; D perhaps matches TRBD1 (5 bases). V was cut by 0 bases and J by 4 bases, with 19 bases left in between. Germline V gives CDR1 LGHNA, CDR2 YSLEER. The CDR3 is 18 amino acids. CDR3 DNA: TGCGCCAGCAGCCAAGAGGGGGGACCCCCGAGGGACGGAAACACCATATATTTT. It codes for CASSQEGGPPRDGNTIYF.

The J gene is TRBJ2-5, the V gene TRBV27; TRBD2 aligns across 14 bases. The germline V gene has CDR1 MNHEY and CDR2 SMNVEV (reference sequence). The V segment lost 0 bases and the J segment 6 bases; nucleotides outside the gene matches: 6. This CDR3 has 17 amino acids. The CDR3 DNA is TGTGCCAGCAGTTTATCTGCGGGACTAGCGGGAGTTAAGACCCAGTACTTC. Its protein product is CASSLSAGLAGVKTQYF.

The chain uses TRBV18 and TRBJ2-1; the match to TRBD2 covers 11 bases. Germline V lookup: CDR1 KGHSH, CDR2 LQKENI. CDR3 length equals 16 residues. The V gene end was trimmed by 3 bases and the J gene end by 6 bases; junction bases not matched to a gene: 7. CDR3 sequence reads: CASSPGRTSGLNEQFF. CDR3 DNA sequence: TGTGCCAGCTCACCCGGGCGGACTAGCGGGCTCAATGAGCAGTTCTTC.

V gene TRBV5-1 combines with J gene TRBJ1-2; the D gene is possibly TRBD1 (6 bases). The CDR3 is 13 residues long. The germline V gene has CDR1 SGHRS and CDR2 YFSETQ. The germline V and J ends were trimmed by 5 bases and 6 bases, with 14 bases remaining between them. The CDR3 loop reads CASRPWTANGYTF. The CDR3, as DNA: TGCGCCAGCAGACCTTGGACAGCCAATGGCTACACCTTC. The variable domain in full, with the rest retrieved from reference TRBV5-1 and TRBJ1-2, is KAGVTQTPRYLIKTRGQQVTLSCSPISGHRSVSWYQQTPGQGLQFLFEYFSETQRNKGNFPGRFSGRQFSNSRSEMNVSTLELGDSALYLCASRPWTANGYTFGSGTRLTVV.